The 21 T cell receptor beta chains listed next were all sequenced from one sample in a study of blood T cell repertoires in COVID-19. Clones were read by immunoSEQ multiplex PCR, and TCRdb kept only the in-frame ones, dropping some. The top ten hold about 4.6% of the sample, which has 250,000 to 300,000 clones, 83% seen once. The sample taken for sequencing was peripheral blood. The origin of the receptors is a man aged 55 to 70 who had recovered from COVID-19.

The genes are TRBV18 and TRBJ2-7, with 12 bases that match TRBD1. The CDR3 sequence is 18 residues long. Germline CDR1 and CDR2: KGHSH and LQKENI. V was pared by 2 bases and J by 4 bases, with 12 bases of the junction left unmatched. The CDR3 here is CASSPTRDRGRFGYEQYF. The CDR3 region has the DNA TGTGCCAGCTCACCAACCCGGGACAGGGGGCGCTTCGGGTACGAGCAGTACTTC.

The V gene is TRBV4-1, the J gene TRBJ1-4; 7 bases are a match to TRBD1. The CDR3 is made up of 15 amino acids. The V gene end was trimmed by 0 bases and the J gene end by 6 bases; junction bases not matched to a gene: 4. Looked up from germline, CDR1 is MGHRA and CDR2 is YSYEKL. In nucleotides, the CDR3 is TGCGCCAGCAGCCAAGAAGCCAGGGGGTATGAAAAACTGTTTTTT. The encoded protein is CASSQEARGYEKLFF.

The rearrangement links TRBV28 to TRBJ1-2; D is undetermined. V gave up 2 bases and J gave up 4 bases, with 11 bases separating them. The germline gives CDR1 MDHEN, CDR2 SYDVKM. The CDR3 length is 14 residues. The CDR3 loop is CASSLVQLTYGYTF. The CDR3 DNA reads TGTGCCAGCAGTTTAGTACAGTTAACCTATGGCTACACCTTC.

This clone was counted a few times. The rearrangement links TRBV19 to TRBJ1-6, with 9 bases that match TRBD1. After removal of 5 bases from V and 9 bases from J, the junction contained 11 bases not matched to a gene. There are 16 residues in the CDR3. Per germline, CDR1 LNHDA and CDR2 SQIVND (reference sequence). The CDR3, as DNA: TGTGCCAGTAGTCCGCGTCAGGGACAGGGCGGTTCACCCCTCCACTTT. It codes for CASSPRQGQGGSPLHF.

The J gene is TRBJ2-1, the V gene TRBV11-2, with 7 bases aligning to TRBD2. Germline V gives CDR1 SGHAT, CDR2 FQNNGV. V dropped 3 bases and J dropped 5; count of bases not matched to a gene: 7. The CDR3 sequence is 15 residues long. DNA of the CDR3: TGTGCCAGCAGCTTCCCGCGGGGGAGGCACAATGAGCAGTTCTTC. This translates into CASSFPRGRHNEQFF.

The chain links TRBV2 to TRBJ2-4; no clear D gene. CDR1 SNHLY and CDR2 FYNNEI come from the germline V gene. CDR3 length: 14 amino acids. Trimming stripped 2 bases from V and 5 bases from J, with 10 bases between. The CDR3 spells CASSESRSQNIQYF. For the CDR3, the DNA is TGTGCCAGCAGTGAATCTAGGTCCCAAAACATTCAGTACTTC.

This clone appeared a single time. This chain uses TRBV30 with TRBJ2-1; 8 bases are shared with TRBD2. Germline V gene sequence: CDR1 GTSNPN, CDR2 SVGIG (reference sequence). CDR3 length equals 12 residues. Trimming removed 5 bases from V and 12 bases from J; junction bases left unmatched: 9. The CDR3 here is CAWWAGGVRQFF. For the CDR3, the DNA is TGTGCCTGGTGGGCCGGGGGGGTAAGGCAGTTCTTC.

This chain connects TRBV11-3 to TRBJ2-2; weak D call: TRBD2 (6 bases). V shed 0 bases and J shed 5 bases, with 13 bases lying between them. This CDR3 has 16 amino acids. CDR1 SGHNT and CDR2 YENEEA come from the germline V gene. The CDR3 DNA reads TGTGCCAGCAGCTTAGAGCTAGCGAGCCAGACCGGGGAGCTGTTTTTT. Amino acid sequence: CASSLELASQTGELFF.

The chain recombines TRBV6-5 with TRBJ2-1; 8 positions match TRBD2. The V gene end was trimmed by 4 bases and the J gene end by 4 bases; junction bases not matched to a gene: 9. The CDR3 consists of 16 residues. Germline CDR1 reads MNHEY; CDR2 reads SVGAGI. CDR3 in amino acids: CASSSTGTRSYNEQFF. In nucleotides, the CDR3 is TGTGCCAGCAGTTCAACCGGGACTAGAAGTTACAATGAGCAGTTCTTC.

CDR3 in amino acids: CASSSTGWPGELFF. CDR3 nucleotide sequence: TGTGCCAGCAGCTCGACAGGTTGGCCCGGGGAGCTGTTTTTT. The chain joins TRBV5-4 to TRBJ2-2; maybe TRBD1 (6 bases). The V gene's germline CDR1 is SGHNT and CDR2 YYREEE (reference sequence). With 3 bases removed from V and 6 bases from J, the gap between germline ends came to 12 bases. There are 14 residues in the CDR3.

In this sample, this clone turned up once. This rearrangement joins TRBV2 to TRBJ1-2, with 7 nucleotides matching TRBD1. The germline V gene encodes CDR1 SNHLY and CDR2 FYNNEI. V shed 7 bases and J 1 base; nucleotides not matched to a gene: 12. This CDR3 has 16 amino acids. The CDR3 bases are TGTGCCAGCACGGGGGACAGAACTACCTTTAACTATGGCTACACCTTC. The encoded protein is CASTGDRTTFNYGYTF.

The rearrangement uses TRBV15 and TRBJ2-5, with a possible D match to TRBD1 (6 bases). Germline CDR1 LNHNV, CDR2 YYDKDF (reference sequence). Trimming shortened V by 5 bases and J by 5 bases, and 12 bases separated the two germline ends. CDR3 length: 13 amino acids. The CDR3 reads CATSSDSRETQYF. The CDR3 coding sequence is TGTGCCACCAGCTCGGACAGTCGGGAGACCCAGTACTTC.

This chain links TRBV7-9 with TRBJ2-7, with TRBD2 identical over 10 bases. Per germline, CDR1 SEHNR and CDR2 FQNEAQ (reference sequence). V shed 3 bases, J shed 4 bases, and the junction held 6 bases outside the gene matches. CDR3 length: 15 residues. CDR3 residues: CASSLASGREYEQYF. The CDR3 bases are TGTGCCAGCAGCTTGGCTAGCGGGAGAGAATACGAGCAGTACTTC.

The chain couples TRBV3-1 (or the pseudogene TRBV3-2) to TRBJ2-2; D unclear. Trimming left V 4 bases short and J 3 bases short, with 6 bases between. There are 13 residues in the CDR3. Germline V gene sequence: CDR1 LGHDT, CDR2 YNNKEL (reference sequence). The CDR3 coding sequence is TGTGCCAGCAGCCCTCGCGACACCGGGGAGCTGTTTTTT. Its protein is CASSPRDTGELFF.

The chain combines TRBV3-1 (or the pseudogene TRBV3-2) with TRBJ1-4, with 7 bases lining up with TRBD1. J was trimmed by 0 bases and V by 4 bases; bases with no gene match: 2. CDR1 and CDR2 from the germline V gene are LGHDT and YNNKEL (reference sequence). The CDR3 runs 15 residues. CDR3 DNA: TGTGCCAGCAGCCGGGGACAGCCAACTAATGAAAAACTGTTTTTT. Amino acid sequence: CASSRGQPTNEKLFF.

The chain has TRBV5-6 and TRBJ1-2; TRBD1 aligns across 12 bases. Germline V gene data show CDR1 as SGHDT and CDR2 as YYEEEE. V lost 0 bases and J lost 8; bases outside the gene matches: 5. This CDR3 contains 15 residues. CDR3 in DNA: TGTGCCAGCAGCTTGGCCGGGACAGGGGGCGAGGGCTACACCTTC. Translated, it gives CASSLAGTGGEGYTF.

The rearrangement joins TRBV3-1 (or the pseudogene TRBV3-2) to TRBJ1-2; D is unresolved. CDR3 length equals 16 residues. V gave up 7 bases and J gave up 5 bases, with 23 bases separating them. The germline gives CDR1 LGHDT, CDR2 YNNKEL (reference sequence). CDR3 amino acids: CASNPGGRILGYGYTF. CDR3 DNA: TGTGCCAGCAACCCCGGAGGCAGGATTTTAGGGTATGGCTACACCTTC.

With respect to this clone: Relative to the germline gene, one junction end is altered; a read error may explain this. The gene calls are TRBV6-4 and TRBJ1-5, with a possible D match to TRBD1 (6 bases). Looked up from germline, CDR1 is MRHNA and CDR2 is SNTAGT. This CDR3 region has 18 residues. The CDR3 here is CASRDSVEGVGGNQPQHF. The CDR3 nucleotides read TGTGCCAGCAGGGACTCTGTTGAGGGGGTTGGGGGCAATCAGCCCCAGCATTTT.

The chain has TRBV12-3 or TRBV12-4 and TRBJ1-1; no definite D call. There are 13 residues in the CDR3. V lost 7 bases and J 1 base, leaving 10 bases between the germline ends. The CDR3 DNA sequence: TGTGCCAGCACCGCGGGGTCGAACACTGAAGCTTTCTTT. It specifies CASTAGSNTEAFF.

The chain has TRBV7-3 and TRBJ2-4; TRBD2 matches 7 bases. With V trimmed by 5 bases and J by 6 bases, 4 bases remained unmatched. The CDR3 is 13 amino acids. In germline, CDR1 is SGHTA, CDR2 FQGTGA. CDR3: CASSPGTTNIQYF. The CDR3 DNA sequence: TGTGCCAGCAGCCCAGGGACTACAAACATTCAGTACTTC.

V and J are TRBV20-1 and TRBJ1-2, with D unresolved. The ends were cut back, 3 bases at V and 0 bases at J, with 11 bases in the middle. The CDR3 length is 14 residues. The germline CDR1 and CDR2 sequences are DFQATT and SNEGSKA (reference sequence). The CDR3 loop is CSASQTVTNYGYTF. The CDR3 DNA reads TGCAGTGCTAGTCAAACAGTGACTAACTATGGCTACACCTTC.